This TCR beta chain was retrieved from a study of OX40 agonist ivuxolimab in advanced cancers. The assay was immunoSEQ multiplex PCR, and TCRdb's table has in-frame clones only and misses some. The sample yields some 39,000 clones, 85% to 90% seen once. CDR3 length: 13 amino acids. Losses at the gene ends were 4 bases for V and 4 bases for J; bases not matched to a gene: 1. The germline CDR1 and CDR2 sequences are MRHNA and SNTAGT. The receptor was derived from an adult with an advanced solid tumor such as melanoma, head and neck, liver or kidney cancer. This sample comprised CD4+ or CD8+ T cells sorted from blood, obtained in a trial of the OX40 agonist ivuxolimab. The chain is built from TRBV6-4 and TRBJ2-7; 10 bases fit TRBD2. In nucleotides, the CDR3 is TGTGCCAGCAGTGTACTAGCGGGATACGAGCAGTACTTC. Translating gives CASSVLAGYEQYF.